Here is one TCR beta chain with its context. The antigen is not known. This CDR3 has 15 residues. V lost 4 bases to trimming and J lost 3 bases; unmatched junction nucleotides: 7. Germline CDR1 is SEHNR and CDR2 is FQNEAQ (reference sequence). The data derive from a study of CD8 T cells in ankylosing spondylitis. TCRdb processed the 5' RACE reads anew with MiXCR; each CDR3 protein has one entry. The data hold about 140,000 distinct CDR3 sequences, with about 7% observed a single time. General study results and limits: What seemed typical of ankylosing spondylitis blood was a TCR beta motif built from about 8 highly homologous variants.

This chain uses TRBV7-9 with TRBJ2-7; TRBD1 matches at 9 bases. Input material: blood, either unsorted or a sorted T cell fraction (not recorded which). The TCR comes from a female donor with ankylosing spondylitis or in good health (not recorded which). The CDR3 DNA follows: TGTGCCAGCAGCTCGAGGGACAGGGCCGGCTACGAGCAGTACTTC. Translation: CASSSRDRAGYEQYF.